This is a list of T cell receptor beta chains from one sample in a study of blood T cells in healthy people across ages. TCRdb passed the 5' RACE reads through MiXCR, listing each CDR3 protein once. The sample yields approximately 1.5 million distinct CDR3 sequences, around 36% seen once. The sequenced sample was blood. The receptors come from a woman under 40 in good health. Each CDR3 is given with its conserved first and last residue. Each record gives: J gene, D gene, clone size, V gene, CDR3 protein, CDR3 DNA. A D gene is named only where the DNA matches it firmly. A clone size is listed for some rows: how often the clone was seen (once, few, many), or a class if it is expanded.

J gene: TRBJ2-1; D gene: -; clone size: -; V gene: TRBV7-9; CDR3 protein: CASSKDLRGNEQFF; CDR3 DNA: TGTGCCAGCAGCAAGGACCTTAGAGGGAATGAGCAGTTCTTC
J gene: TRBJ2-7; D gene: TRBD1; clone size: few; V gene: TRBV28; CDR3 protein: CASSPGGQIDEQYF; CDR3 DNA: TGTGCCAGCAGCCCAGGGGGTCAGATAGACGAGCAGTACTTC
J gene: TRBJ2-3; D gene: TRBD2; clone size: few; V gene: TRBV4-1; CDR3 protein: CASSQELAGGPSDTQYF; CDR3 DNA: TGCGCCAGCAGCCAAGAGCTAGCGGGAGGGCCGTCAGATACGCAGTATTTT
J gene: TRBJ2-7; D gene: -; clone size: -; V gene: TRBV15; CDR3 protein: CATSRDWGPEQYF; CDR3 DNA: TGTGCCACCAGCAGAGATTGGGGGCCCGAGCAGTACTTC
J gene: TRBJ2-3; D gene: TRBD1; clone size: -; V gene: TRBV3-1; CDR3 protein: CASSLPQGSDTQYF; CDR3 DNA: TGTGCCAGCAGCCTACCACAGGGGTCAGATACGCAGTATTTT
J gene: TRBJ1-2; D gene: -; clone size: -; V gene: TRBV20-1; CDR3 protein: CSARRQSYGYTF; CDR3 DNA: TGCAGTGCCAGAAGGCAGAGCTATGGCTACACCTTC
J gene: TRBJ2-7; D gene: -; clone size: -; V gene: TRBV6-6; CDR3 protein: CASSYVEAAYEQYF; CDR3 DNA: TGTGCCAGCAGTTACGTGGAGGCCGCCTACGAGCAGTACTTC
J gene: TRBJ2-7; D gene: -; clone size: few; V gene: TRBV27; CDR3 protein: CASARWGVYEQYF; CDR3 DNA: TGTGCCAGCGCAAGGTGGGGGGTTTACGAGCAGTACTTC
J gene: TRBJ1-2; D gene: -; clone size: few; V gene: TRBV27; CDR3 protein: CATRGQNFYGYTF; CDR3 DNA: TGTGCCACTCGGGGGCAAAACTTCTATGGCTACACCTTC
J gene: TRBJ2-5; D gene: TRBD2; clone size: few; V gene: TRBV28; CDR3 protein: CASLKAGRVETQYF; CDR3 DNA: TGTGCCAGCTTGAAGGCGGGGAGGGTTGAGACCCAGTACTTC
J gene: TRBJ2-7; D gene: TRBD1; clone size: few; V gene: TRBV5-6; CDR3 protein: CASSLGDRGTYEQYF; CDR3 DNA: TGTGCCAGCAGCTTGGGGGACAGGGGGACCTACGAGCAGTACTTC
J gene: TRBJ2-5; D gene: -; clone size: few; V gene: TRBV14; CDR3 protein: CASSQWLGETQYF; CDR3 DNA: TGTGCCAGCAGCCAGTGGTTAGGGGAGACCCAGTACTTC
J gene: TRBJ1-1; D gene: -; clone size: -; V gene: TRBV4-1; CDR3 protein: CASSQGIGDTEAFF; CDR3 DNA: TGCGCCAGCAGCCAAGGAATAGGAGACACTGAAGCTTTCTTT
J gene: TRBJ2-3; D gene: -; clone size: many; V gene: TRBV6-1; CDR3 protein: CASTAGTSTDTQYF; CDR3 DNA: TGCGCCAGCACCGCGGGGACTTCCACAGATACGCAGTATTTT
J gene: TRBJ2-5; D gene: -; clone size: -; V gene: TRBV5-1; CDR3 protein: CASSLQTQRQETQYF; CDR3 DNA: TGCGCCAGCAGCCTCCAGACCCAGCGCCAAGAGACCCAGTACTTC
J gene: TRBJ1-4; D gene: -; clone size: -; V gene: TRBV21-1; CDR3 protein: CARTTGTGGWLDEKLFF; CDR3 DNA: TGTGCCAGAACTACCGGGACAGGGGGCTGGTTGGATGAAAAACTGTTTTTT
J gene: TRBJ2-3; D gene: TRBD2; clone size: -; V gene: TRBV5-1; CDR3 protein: CASSRTGGRARDTQYF; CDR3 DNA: TGCGCCAGCAGCCGTACGGGCGGGAGGGCCCGAGATACGCAGTATTTT
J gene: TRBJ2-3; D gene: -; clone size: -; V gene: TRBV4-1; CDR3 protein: CASSHPGRLLTDTQYF; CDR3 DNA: TGCGCCAGCAGCCACCCAGGGCGACTCCTGACAGATACGCAGTATTTT
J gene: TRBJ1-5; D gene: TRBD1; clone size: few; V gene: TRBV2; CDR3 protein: CASKQTGGNQPQHF; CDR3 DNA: TGTGCCAGCAAGCAGACAGGGGGCAATCAGCCCCAGCATTTT
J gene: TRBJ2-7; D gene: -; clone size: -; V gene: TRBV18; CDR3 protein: CASSPLGSRGSYEQYF; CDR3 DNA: TGTGCCAGCTCACCTCTGGGCAGTCGCGGTTCCTACGAGCAGTACTTC
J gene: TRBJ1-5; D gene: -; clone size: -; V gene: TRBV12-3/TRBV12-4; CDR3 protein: CASSSRAAPSNQPQHF; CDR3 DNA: TGTGCCAGCAGTTCCCGGGCCGCCCCATCGAATCAGCCCCAGCATTTT
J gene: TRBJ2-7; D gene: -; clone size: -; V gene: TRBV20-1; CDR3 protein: CSSWGTDVGEQYF; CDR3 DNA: TGCAGTTCATGGGGGACGGACGTGGGGGAGCAGTACTTC
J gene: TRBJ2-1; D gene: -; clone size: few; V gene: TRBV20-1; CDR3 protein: CSASPGWAGEQFF; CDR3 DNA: TGCAGTGCTAGTCCAGGTTGGGCTGGTGAGCAGTTCTTC
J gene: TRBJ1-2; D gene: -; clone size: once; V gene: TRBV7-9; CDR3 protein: CASSLGGGALDNYGYTF; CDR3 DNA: TGTGCCAGCAGCTTAGGGGGGGGGGCTCTCGACAACTATGGCTACACCTTC
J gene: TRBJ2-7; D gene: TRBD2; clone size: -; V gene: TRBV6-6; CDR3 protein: CAGSYSASGGYYEQYF; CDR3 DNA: TGTGCCGGCAGTTACTCAGCTAGCGGGGGCTACTACGAGCAGTACTTC
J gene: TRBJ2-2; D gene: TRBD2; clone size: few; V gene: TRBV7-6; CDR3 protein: CASSLARGTGELFF; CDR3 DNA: TGTGCCAGCAGCTTAGCGCGGGGGACCGGGGAGCTGTTTTTT
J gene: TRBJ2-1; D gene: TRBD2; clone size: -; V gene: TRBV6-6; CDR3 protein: CATQATSGTYEQFF; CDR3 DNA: TGTGCCACCCAAGCGACTAGCGGAACCTACGAGCAGTTCTTC
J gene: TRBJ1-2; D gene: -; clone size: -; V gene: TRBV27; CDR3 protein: CASTPGSNYGYTF; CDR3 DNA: TGTGCCAGCACCCCGGGATCTAACTATGGCTACACCTTC
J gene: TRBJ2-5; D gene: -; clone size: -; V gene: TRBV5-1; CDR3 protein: CASSSWGATRDTAQYF; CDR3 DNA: TGCGCCAGCAGCTCCTGGGGGGCGACTAGGGACACGGCCCAGTACTTC
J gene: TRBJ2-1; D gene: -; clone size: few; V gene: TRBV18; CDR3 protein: CASSPYGPTLNEQFF; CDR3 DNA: TGTGCCAGCTCACCATATGGTCCCACTTTGAATGAGCAGTTCTTC
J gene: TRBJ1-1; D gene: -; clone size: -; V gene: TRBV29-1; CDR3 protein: CSVSMGKRTEAFF; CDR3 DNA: TGCAGCGTGTCCATGGGGAAGCGCACTGAAGCTTTCTTT
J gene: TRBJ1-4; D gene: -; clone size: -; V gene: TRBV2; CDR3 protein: CASGSRATSNEKLFF; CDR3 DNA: TGTGCCAGCGGGAGCAGGGCCACCTCTAATGAAAAACTGTTTTTT
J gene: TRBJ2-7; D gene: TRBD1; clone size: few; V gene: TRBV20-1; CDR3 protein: CSALGQGDHEQYF; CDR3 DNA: TGCAGTGCCCTCGGACAGGGGGACCACGAGCAGTACTTC
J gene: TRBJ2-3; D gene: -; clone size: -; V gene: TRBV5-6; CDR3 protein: CASSLSYRDGDTDTQYF; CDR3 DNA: TGTGCCAGCAGCTTATCCTACCGGGACGGTGACACAGATACGCAGTATTTT
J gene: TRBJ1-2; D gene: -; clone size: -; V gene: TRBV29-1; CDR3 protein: CSVEVVGAPGYGYTF; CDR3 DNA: TGCAGCGTTGAAGTGGTAGGCGCACCGGGTTATGGCTACACCTTC
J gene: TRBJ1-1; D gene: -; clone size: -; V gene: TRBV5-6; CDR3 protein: CASSSRDLGTEAFF; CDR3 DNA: TGTGCCAGCAGCTCCAGGGACCTAGGCACTGAAGCTTTCTTT
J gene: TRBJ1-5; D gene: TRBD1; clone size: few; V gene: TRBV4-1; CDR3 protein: CASSQDTGVGGAAQHF; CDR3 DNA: TGCGCCAGCAGCCAAGATACAGGGGTGGGGGGGGCTGCCCAGCATTTT
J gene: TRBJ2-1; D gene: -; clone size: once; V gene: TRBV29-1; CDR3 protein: CSVRPRLAYNEQFF; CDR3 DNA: TGCAGCGTTCGGCCTAGACTAGCCTACAATGAGCAGTTCTTC
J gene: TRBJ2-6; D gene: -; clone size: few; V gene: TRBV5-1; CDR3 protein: CASSLVGSSGANVLTF; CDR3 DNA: TGCGCCAGCAGCTTGGTCGGGTCTTCTGGGGCCAACGTCCTGACTTTC
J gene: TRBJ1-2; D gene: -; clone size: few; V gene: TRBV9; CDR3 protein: CASSVAVRGANLDYGYTF; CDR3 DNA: TGTGCCAGCAGCGTAGCTGTGCGGGGGGCAAACTTAGACTATGGCTACACCTTC
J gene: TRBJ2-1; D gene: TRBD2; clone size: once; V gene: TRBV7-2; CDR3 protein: CASSFGGSGSVAQFF; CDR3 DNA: TGTGCCAGCAGCTTCGGAGGTAGCGGGAGTGTTGCGCAGTTCTTC
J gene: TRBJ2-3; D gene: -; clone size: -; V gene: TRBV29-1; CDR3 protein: CSVGWFAGQNTDTQYF; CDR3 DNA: TGCAGCGTTGGGTGGTTCGCGGGCCAGAACACAGATACGCAGTATTTT
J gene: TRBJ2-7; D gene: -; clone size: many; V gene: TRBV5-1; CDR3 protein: CASSFDGARGQYF; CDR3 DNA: TGCGCCAGCAGCTTTGACGGAGCGCGAGGGCAGTACTTC
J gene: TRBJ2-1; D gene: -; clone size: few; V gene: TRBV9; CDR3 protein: CASSVGGGGAHEQFF; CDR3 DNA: TGTGCCAGCAGCGTAGGAGGAGGGGGGGCCCATGAGCAGTTCTTC
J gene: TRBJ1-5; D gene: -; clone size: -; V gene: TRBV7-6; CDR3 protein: CANQPQHF; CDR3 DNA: TGTGCCAATCAGCCCCAGCATTTT
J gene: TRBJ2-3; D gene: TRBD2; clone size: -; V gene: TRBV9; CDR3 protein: CASSGGTSETDTQYF; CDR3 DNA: TGTGCCAGCAGCGGGGGGACTAGCGAAACAGATACGCAGTATTTT
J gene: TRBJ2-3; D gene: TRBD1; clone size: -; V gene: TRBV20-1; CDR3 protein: CSARKGADTRYF; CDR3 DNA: TGCAGTGCTAGAAAGGGGGCAGATACGCGGTATTTT
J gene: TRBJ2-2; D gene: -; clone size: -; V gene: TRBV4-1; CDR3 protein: CAFHKGKDTGELFF; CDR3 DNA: TGCGCCTTCCACAAGGGGAAAGACACCGGGGAGCTGTTTTTT
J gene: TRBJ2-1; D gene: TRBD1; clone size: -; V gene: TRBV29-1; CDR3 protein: CSVSRTGGSEQFF; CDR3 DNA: TGCAGCGTCTCTAGGACAGGGGGCAGTGAGCAGTTCTTC
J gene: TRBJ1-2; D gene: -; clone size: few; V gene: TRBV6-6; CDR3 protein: CASSYSVRGIDYGYTF; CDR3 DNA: TGTGCCAGCAGTTACTCCGTCAGGGGTATTGACTATGGCTACACCTTC
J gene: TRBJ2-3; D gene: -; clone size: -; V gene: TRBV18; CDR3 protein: CASSSKSPGRGTDTQYF; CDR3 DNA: TGTGCCAGCTCATCGAAATCGCCGGGACGGGGCACAGATACGCAGTATTTT